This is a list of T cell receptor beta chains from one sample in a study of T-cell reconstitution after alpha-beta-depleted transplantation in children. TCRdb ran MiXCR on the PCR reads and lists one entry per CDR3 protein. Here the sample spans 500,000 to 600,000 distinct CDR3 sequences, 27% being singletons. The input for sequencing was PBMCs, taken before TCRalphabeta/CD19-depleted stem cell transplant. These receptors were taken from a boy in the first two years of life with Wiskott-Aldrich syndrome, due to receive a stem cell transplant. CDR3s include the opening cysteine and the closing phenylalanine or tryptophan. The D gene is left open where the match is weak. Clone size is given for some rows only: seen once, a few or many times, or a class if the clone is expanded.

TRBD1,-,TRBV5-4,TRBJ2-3,TGTGCCAGCAGCCCGGCCTATGACAGGGATGCAGATACGCAGTATTTT,CASSPAYDRDADTQYF
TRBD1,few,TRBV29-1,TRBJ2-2,TGCAGCGTTGAATTCCCGGGACAGGGGACCGGGGAGCTGTTTTTT,CSVEFPGQGTGELFF
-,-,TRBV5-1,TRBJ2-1,TGCGCCAGCAATAGGGGCTCCTACAATGAGCAGTTCTTC,CASNRGSYNEQFF
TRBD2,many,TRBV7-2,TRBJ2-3,TGTGCCAGCAGCCTAGCGGGTCCCACAGATACGCAGTATTTT,CASSLAGPTDTQYF
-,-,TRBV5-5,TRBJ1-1,TGTGCCAGCAGCTTGGTTCTCATGAACACTGAAGCTTTCTTT,CASSLVLMNTEAFF
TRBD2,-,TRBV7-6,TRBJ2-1,TGTGCCAGCAGCAAACTAGCGGGAGTAGGGGATGAGCAGTTCTTC,CASSKLAGVGDEQFF
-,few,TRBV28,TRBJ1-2,TGTGCCAGCAGTTTTCGGGGCAGAAGCTGGGGCTACACCTTC,CASSFRGRSWGYTF
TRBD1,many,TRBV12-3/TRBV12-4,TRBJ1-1,TGTGCCAGCAGTCTTGGACAGGGGAGCACTGAAGCTTTCTTT,CASSLGQGSTEAFF
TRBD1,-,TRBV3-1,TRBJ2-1,TGTGCCAGCAGCCCCCTGGGACAGGGGGAAAGGTACAATGAGCAGTTCTTC,CASSPLGQGERYNEQFF
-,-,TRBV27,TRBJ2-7,TGTGCCAGCAGTTTATGGGTGGTTCCCTACGAGCAGTACTTC,CASSLWVVPYEQYF
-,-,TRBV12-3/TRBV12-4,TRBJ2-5,TGTGCCAGCAGTTTGGTCGTTGGAACCCAAGAGACCCAGTACTTC,CASSLVVGTQETQYF
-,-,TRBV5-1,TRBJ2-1,TGCGCCAGCAGCTTGAGCGAGTCCCCGTACAATGAGCAGTTCTTC,CASSLSESPYNEQFF
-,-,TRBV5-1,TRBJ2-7,TGCGCCAGCAGCTGGACTGGACGGTTCTACGAGCAGTACTTC,CASSWTGRFYEQYF
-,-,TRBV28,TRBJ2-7,TGTGCCACTCGATTGGGTCCCCGGTCCTACGAGCAGTACTTC,CATRLGPRSYEQYF
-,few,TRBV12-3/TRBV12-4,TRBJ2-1,TGTGCCAGCCTGACAGGAGTAACACGATACAATGAGCAGTTCTTC,CASLTGVTRYNEQFF
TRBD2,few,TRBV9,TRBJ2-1,TGTGCCAGCAGCCACAGCGGGAGGGGTAACAATGAGCAGTTCTTC,CASSHSGRGNNEQFF
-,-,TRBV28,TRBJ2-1,TGTGCCAGCAGCACGCGCAGGGGATATAGGGATGAGCAGTTCTTC,CASSTRRGYRDEQFF
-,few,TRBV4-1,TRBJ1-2,TGCGCCAGCAGCTATGGACAGAACTATGGCTACACCTTC,CASSYGQNYGYTF
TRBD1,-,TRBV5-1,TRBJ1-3,TGCGCCAGCAGCGTACAGGGGGCCCTCTCTGGAAACACCATATATTTT,CASSVQGALSGNTIYF
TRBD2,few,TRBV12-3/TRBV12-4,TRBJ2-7,TGTGCCAGCAGTCCACGGACTAGCGGGAGCGGGTACGAGCAGTACTTC,CASSPRTSGSGYEQYF
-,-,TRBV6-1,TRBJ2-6,TGTGCCAGCAGCCGTTTCTCTGGGGCCAACGTCCTGACTTTC,CASSRFSGANVLTF
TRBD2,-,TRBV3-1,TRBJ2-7,TGTGCCAGCAGCCACCTAGCGGGAGACGGGGAGCAGTACTTC,CASSHLAGDGEQYF
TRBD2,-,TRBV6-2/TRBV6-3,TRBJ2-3,TGTGCCAGCACCGGGACTAGCGTCACGGGGCCGCAGTATTTT,CASTGTSVTGPQYF
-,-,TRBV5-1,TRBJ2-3,TGCGCCAGCAGCTTAACTGGGTTGGTGACAGATACGCAGTATTTT,CASSLTGLVTDTQYF
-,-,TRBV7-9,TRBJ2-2,TGTGCCAGCAGCCCAAAGGGGGTTTACGGCACCGGGGAGCTGTTTTTT,CASSPKGVYGTGELFF
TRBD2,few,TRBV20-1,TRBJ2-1,TGCAGTGCTAGCCAGGGGGTAGCGGGAGTTCATGAGCAGTTCTTC,CSASQGVAGVHEQFF
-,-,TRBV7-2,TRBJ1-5,TGTGCCAGCAGCTTAGAGACCAGGGGCTCTCAGCCCCAGCATTTT,CASSLETRGSQPQHF
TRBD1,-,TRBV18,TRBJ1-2,TGTGCCAGCTCACCGAAGTGGACAGGGGGCCGAGTCTACACCTTC,CASSPKWTGGRVYTF
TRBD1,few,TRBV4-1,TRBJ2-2,TGCGCCAGAGAACCGGGACAGGGGAACGGGGAGCTGTTTTTT,CAREPGQGNGELFF
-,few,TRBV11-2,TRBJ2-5,TGTGCCAGCAGCTTGTCGCGGAAAGAGACCCAGTACTTC,CASSLSRKETQYF
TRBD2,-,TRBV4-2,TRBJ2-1,TGTGCCAGCAGCCAACGATTCCTTAGCGGGAGGATTTACAATGAGCAGTTCTTC,CASSQRFLSGRIYNEQFF
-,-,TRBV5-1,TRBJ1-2,TGCGCCAGCAGTAAGGGTGGCTATGGCTACACCTTC,CASSKGGYGYTF
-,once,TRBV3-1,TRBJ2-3,TGTGCCAGCAGCCAATTCCCGGCTAGCAGCACAGATACGCAGTATTTT,CASSQFPASSTDTQYF
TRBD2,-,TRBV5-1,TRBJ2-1,TGCGCCAGCAGCGGAAAACTAGCGGGAGGGTACAATGAGCAGTTCTTC,CASSGKLAGGYNEQFF
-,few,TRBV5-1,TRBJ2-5,TGCGCCAGCAGCGGCCCCGCGCTCCAACTACAGTACTTC,CASSGPALQLQYF
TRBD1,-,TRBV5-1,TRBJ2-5,TGCGCCAGCAGCTTGGGAACAGGGGGGATCCAAGAGACCCAGTACTTC,CASSLGTGGIQETQYF
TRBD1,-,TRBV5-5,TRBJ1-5,TGTGCCAGCAGCTTGGTTGCAGGGGGAATGAGGGGTCAGCCCCAGCATTTT,CASSLVAGGMRGQPQHF
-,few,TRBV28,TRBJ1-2,TGTGCCAGCAACACAGGTGTCTATGGCTACACCTTC,CASNTGVYGYTF
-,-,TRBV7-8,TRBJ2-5,TGTGCCAGCAGCTTGACTCGTGGTCTGGGGGAGACCCAGTACTTC,CASSLTRGLGETQYF
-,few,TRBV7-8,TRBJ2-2,TGTGCCAGCAGTAGGGAGGGGGCCGACACCGGGGAGCTGTTTTTT,CASSREGADTGELFF
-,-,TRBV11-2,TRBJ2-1,TGTGCCAGCAGCCAATACCTGCAGACCGTAAGGAACAATGAGCAGTTCTTC,CASSQYLQTVRNNEQFF